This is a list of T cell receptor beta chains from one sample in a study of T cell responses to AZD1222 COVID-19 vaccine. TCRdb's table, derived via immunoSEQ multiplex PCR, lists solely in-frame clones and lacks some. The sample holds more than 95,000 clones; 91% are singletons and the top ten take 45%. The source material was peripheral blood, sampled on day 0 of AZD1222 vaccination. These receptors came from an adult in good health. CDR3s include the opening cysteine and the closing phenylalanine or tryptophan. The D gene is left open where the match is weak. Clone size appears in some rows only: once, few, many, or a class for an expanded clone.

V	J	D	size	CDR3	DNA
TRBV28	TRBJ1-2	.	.	CASSLFGEISF	TGTGCCAGCAGTTTATTCGGGGAAATTTCCTTC
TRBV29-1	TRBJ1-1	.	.	CSVRTGTSEAFF	TGCAGCGTCCGGACGGGTACGAGTGAAGCTTTCTTT
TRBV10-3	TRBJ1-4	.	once	CARQDATNEKLFF	TGTGCCAGACAAGATGCAACTAATGAAAAACTGTTTTTT
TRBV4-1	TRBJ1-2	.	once	CASKSLGRQTNYGYTF	TGCGCCAGCAAATCCTTAGGGAGACAAACTAACTATGGCTACACCTTC
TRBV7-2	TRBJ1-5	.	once	CASSLGEVFNQPQHF	TGTGCCAGCAGCTTAGGGGAGGTCTTCAATCAGCCCCAGCATTTT
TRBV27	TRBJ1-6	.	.	CASSPGLGANSPLHF	TGTGCCAGCAGTCCGGGACTGGGGGCTAATTCACCCCTCCACTTT
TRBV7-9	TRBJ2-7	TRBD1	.	CASSRSTGGKSYEQYF	TGTGCCAGCAGCCGATCGACAGGGGGCAAGAGCTACGAGCAGTACTTC
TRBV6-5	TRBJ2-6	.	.	CAVRRASSGANVLTF	TGTGCCGTAAGAAGGGCCTCCTCTGGGGCCAACGTCCTGACTTTC
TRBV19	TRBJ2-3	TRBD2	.	CATSWGSGGSTDTQYF	TGTGCCACCTCCTGGGGTAGCGGGGGGAGCACAGATACGCAGTATTTT
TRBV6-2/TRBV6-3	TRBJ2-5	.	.	CASSYGPNYIRETQYF	TGTGCCAGCAGTTACGGGCCCAATTATATTAGGGAGACCCAGTACTTC
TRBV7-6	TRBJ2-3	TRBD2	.	CASSKGLARTDTQYF	TGTGCCAGCAGTAAAGGACTAGCCCGCACAGATACGCAGTATTTT
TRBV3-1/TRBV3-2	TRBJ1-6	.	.	CASSLIFSGGKASPLHF	TGTGCCAGCAGCCTTATCTTTAGCGGGGGGAAAGCTTCACCCCTCCACTTT
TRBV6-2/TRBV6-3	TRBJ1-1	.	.	CASSYFGLTEAFF	TGTGCCAGCAGTTACTTTGGGTTGACTGAAGCTTTCTTT
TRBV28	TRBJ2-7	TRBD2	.	CASSRPGLADYEQYF	TGTGCCAGCAGTCGACCGGGACTAGCGGACTACGAGCAGTACTTC
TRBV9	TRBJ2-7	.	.	CASSVAAGYEQYF	TGTGCCAGCAGCGTAGCCGCAGGGTACGAGCAGTACTTC
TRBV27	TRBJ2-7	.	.	CASSPAGFYEQYF	TGTGCCAGCAGTCCCGCAGGATTTTACGAGCAGTACTTC
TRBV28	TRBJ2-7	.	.	CASRPSGSYEQYF	TGTGCCAGCAGACCTTCAGGGTCCTACGAGCAGTACTTC
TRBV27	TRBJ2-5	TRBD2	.	CASSSLAGGQETQYF	TGTGCCAGCTCCTCACTAGCGGGAGGGCAAGAGACCCAGTACTTC
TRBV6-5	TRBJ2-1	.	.	CASSPLASLGSEQFF	TGTGCCAGCAGTCCCCTGGCTAGTCTGGGGTCTGAGCAGTTCTTC
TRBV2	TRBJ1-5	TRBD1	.	CASSERQGAPQPQHF	TGTGCCAGCAGTGAAAGACAGGGGGCGCCTCAGCCCCAGCATTTT
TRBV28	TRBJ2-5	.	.	CASSTSRLSNRGETQYF	TGTGCCAGCAGTACCAGTCGGCTGTCTAATAGGGGCGAGACCCAGTACTTC
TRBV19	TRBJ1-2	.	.	CASSSQVSYGYTF	TGTGCCAGTAGTAGTCAGGTTTCCTATGGCTACACCTTC
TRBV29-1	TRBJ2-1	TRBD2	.	CSAKLAGVTNEQFF	TGCAGCGCCAAACTAGCGGGAGTTACCAATGAGCAGTTCTTC
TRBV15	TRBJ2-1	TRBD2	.	CATSRGTSGSNEQFF	TGTGCCACCAGCAGAGGGACTAGCGGGAGCAATGAGCAGTTCTTC
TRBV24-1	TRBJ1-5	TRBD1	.	CATSDLQGYNNQPQHF	TGTGCCACCAGTGATCTACAGGGGTACAACAATCAGCCCCAGCATTTT
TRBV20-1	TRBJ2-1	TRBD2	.	CSASVLGGRKDEQFF	TGCAGTGCTAGTGTTCTCGGCGGGAGGAAGGATGAGCAGTTCTTC
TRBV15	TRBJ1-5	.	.	CATSRDLQIGQPQHF	TGTGCCACCAGCAGAGATCTTCAGATTGGTCAGCCCCAGCATTTT
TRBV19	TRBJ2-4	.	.	CASSIGNRIAKNIQYF	TGTGCCAGTAGTATAGGAAACAGAATAGCCAAAAACATTCAGTACTTC
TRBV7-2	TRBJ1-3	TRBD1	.	CASSLAGTGGTIYF	TGTGCCAGCAGCTTAGCCGGGACAGGGGGCACCATATATTTT
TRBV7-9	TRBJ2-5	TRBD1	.	CASSFWTGEETQYF	TGTGCCAGCAGCTTCTGGACAGGGGAAGAGACCCAGTACTTC
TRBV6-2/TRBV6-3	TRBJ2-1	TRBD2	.	CASSSPLAGGLRNEQFF	TGTGCCAGCAGCTCCCCACTAGCGGGAGGGCTACGGAATGAGCAGTTCTTC
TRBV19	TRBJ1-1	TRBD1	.	CASSIGDRNTEAFF	TGTGCCAGTAGTATAGGGGACAGGAACACTGAAGCTTTCTTT
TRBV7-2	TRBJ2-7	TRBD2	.	CASSLGLAGSEQYF	TGTGCCAGCAGCTTAGGCCTAGCGGGGTCCGAGCAGTACTTC
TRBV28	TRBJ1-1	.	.	CACREGHTEAFF	TGTGCCTGCAGGGAGGGGCACACTGAAGCTTTCTTT
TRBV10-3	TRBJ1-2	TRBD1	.	CAISESQGAIDGYTF	TGTGCCATCAGTGAGTCGCAGGGGGCGATAGATGGCTACACCTTC
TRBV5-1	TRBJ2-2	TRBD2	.	CASSPTSGSPGELFF	TGCGCCAGCAGCCCGACTAGCGGGTCCCCCGGGGAGCTGTTTTTT
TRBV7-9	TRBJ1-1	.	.	CASSPGTPGAEAFF	TGTGCCAGCAGCCCCGGGACTCCTGGCGCTGAAGCTTTCTTT
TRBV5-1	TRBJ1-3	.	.	CASSLGDTYSGNTIYF	TGCGCCAGCAGCTTGGGTGACACGTACTCTGGAAACACCATATATTTT
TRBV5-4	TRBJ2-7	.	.	CASSFTGYEQYF	TGTGCCAGCAGCTTTACAGGGTACGAGCAGTACTTC
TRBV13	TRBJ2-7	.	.	CASSLIGPTHDEQYF	TGTGCCAGCAGCTTAATTGGCCCCACTCACGACGAGCAGTACTTC
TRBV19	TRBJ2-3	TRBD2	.	CASSAGLAGEDTQYF	TGTGCCAGTTCCGCGGGACTAGCGGGAGAAGATACGCAGTATTTT
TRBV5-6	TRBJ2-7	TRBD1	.	CASSMTGASHEQYF	TGTGCCAGCAGCATGACAGGGGCATCCCACGAGCAGTACTTC
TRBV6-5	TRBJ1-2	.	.	CASSRTDTNYGYTF	TGTGCCAGCAGTCGGACGGATACAAACTATGGCTACACCTTC
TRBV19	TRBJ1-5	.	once	CASTRGGFNQPQHF	TGTGCCAGTACGAGGGGAGGGTTCAATCAGCCCCAGCATTTT
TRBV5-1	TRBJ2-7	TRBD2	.	CASSLVAGSYEQYF	TGCGCCAGCAGCTTGGTAGCGGGGTCCTACGAGCAGTACTTC
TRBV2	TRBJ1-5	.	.	CASGTGYESQHF	TGTGCCAGCGGTACAGGGTATGAGTCCCAGCATTTT
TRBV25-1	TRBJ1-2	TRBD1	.	CASSERQGSHGYTF	TGTGCCAGCAGTGAGCGACAGGGTTCACATGGCTACACCTTC
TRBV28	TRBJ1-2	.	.	CASSWQGIYGYTF	TGTGCCAGCAGTTGGCAGGGGATTTATGGCTACACCTTC
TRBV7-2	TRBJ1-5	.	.	CASSYRQTNYPQHF	TGTGCCAGCAGCTACCGACAGACGAATTATCCCCAGCATTTT
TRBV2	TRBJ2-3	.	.	CASSEMWSTDTQYF	TGTGCCAGCAGTGAAATGTGGAGTACAGATACGCAGTATTTT